This T cell receptor beta chain is drawn from a study of cytomegalovirus exposure and HLA in healthy donors. As for the study in general: Among the 400 or so donors who were genotyped, over 70% fell in the genetic ancestry cluster that is associated with self-reported Caucasian donors.

This CDR3 has 12 amino acids. Germline V gives CDR1 SEHNR, CDR2 FQNEAQ (reference sequence). Trimming took 4 bases from V and 3 from J, leaving 7 bases between them. PCR involved 60 Vbeta and 13 Jbeta primers. Profiled with immunoSEQ multiplex PCR; TCRdb holds only in-frame clones, not every one. The data show about 130,000 clones, with about 74% seen just once and 6.5% to 8% held by the top ten. This clone was recorded a few times. V gene TRBV7-9 combines with J gene TRBJ2-7, with a tentative D call TRBD1 (5 bases). Input material: PBMCs. The sequence came from a man in his forties in good health and CMV-seropositive. CDR3: CASSSTGYEQYF. DNA for the CDR3: TGTGCCAGCAGCTCTACAGGCTACGAGCAGTACTTC.